The 15 T cell receptor beta chains below come from one sample, sequenced in a study of T-cell reconstitution after alpha-beta-depleted transplantation in children (TCRdb year 2016). Libraries were built with PCR. TCRdb lists the instrument as Illumina HiSeq 2500. TCR libraries were prepared with molecular barcoding, using unique molecular identifiers to normalize TCRbeta repertoire quantification. Using fastp trimming at Q25 and MiXCR clonotype assembly, TCRdb reanalyzed the public sequencing data and kept in-frame beta chains. Records with the same CDR3 protein are collapsed into one entry carrying the most frequent genes and DNA. For this sample the table gives 450,000 to 550,000 distinct CDR3 sequences, of which roughly an eighth were detected only once. Around 15% of the sample is in the top ten clones. The treatment or condition label corresponds to: allogeneic hematopoietic cell transplantation with graft depleted of TCRalphabeta T cells and CD19 B cells.

The source material was PBMCs, mostly from graft donor cells, sampled 180 days after TCRalphabeta/CD19-depleted stem cell transplant. These receptors came from a female patient aged 2 to 10 who had a stem cell transplant for aplastic anemia, so the T cells may come from the graft donor.

In this sample, this clonotype turned up many times. This chain links TRBV27 with TRBJ1-5; D is unresolved. The CDR3 sequence is 16 residues long. From germline, CDR1 is MNHEY and CDR2 SMNVEV (reference sequence). The ends were cut back, 6 bases at V and 11 bases at J, with 26 bases in the middle. CDR3 loop: CASSTLPGNVEEAQHF. In DNA form, the CDR3 reads TGTGCCAGCAGCACACTGCCGGGAAATGTTGAGGAAGCCCAGCATTTT.

This clonotype was detected only a few times. DNA for the CDR3: TGTGCCAGCAGTTTATATAGAGGGGCCGGTGAAAAACTGTTTTTT. It translates to CASSLYRGAGEKLFF. The V and J genes are TRBV27 and TRBJ1-4, with D perhaps TRBD1 (5 bases). The V end was cut by 1 base, the J end by 7 bases, with 13 bases between. Germline V CDR1 and CDR2: MNHEY, SMNVEV (reference sequence). The CDR3 covers 15 residues. The whole variable domain, remainder taken from reference TRBV27 and TRBJ1-4, is EAQVTQNPRYLITVTGKKLTVTCSQNMNHEYMSWYRQDPGLGLRQIYYSMNVEVTDKGDVPEGYKVSRKEKRNFPLILESPSPNQTSLYFCASSLYRGAGEKLFFGSGTQLSVL.

This clonotype was seen a few times. The V gene is TRBV5-6, the J gene TRBJ1-2; TRBD1 is a possible D gene (5 bases). Germline loops: CDR1 SGHDT, CDR2 YYEEEE. V lost 4 bases to trimming and J lost 2 bases, with 12 bases between them. This CDR3 comprises 14 residues. The CDR3 DNA follows: TGTGCCAGCAGCCGGGGCGGGAGGAACTATGGCTACACCTTC. Its protein product is CASSRGGRNYGYTF.

This clonotype was found a few times. The chain has TRBV4-2 and TRBJ2-7; 10 nucleotides match TRBD2. Germline CDR1 and CDR2: LGHNA and YNFKEQ. The ends lost 1 base at V and 4 bases at J; junction bases unmatched: 10. This CDR3 has 17 residues. CDR3 region: CASSQAVQASGSYEQYF. CDR3 nucleotides: TGTGCCAGCAGCCAAGCCGTACAGGCTAGCGGGAGTTACGAGCAGTACTTC.

CDR3: CASSKPRGHQPQHF. In DNA, the CDR3 is TGTGCCAGCAGCAAGCCCAGGGGGCATCAGCCCCAGCATTTT. This chain uses TRBV21-1 with TRBJ1-5; the DNA was not compared with TRBD1, the D call given in the table. TRBV21-1 is annotated as a pseudogene. The CDR3 is 14 residues long.

The table lists this clonotype with a few counts. This chain uses TRBV12-3 or TRBV12-4 with TRBJ1-2, with a possible D match to TRBD1 (5 bases). The CDR3 covers 12 residues. The V gene lost 4 bases and the J gene lost 5 bases, with 8 bases spanning the gap. The CDR3 DNA sequence: TGTGCCAGCAGTTCAGGGTGGTATGGCTACACCTTC. This gives the protein CASSSGWYGYTF.

The V call is TRBV5-1, the J call TRBJ2-2; weak D call: TRBD1 (6 bases). Germline V gives CDR1 SGHRS, CDR2 YFSETQ. This CDR3 spans 16 amino acids. Trimming pared 3 bases from V and 6 bases from J, leaving 18 bases between. DNA of the CDR3: TGCGCCAGCAGCTGGACGATTTACAGGGAAGCCGGGGAGCTGTTTTTT. This encodes CASSWTIYREAGELFF.

V gene TRBV5-1 combines with J gene TRBJ2-3; D gene unclear. V lost 0 bases to trimming and J lost 0 bases, with 8 bases between them. This CDR3 has 15 residues. Germline V gives CDR1 SGHRS, CDR2 YFSETQ. In DNA, the CDR3 is TGCGCCAGCAGCTTGGAGGTCAGAAGCACAGATACGCAGTATTTT. Encoded protein: CASSLEVRSTDTQYF. The entire variable domain, with the rest obtained from reference TRBV5-1 and TRBJ2-3, is as follows: KAGVTQTPRYLIKTRGQQVTLSCSPISGHRSVSWYQQTPGQGLQFLFEYFSETQRNKGNFPGRFSGRQFSNSRSEMNVSTLELGDSALYLCASSLEVRSTDTQYFGPGTRLTVL.

The chain employs TRBV11-2 and TRBJ2-5, with D possibly being TRBD1 or TRBD2 (6 bases each). V lost 4 bases and J lost 5, with 17 bases in between. This CDR3 has 15 residues. The germline gives CDR1 SGHAT, CDR2 FQNNGV. The CDR3 region has the DNA TGTGCCAGCAGCTCCACGAGGGGGGCCGGGGAGACCCAGTACTTC. Translated: CASSSTRGAGETQYF.

This rearrangement joins TRBV5-5 to TRBJ2-3; the match to TRBD2 covers 7 bases. There are 14 residues in the CDR3. After removal of 7 bases from V and 0 bases from J, the junction contained 5 bases not matched to a gene. CDR1 and CDR2 from the germline V gene are SGHKS and YYEKEE (reference sequence). The CDR3 DNA reads as TGTGCCAGCTTCAAGGGAGGGAGCACAGATACGCAGTATTTT. It translates to CASFKGGSTDTQYF.

The chain combines TRBV7-9 with TRBJ1-1; no reliable D call. In germline, CDR1 is SEHNR, CDR2 FQNEAQ (reference sequence). The CDR3 spans 15 residues. V was pared by 5 bases and J by 7 bases, with 20 bases between. CDR3 protein: CASSRTSRLGIEAFF. DNA of the CDR3: TGTGCCAGCAGCCGAACCTCCCGTTTGGGGATTGAAGCTTTCTTT. Looking up the rest from reference TRBV7-9 and TRBJ1-1 gives the full variable domain: DTGVSQNPRHKITKRGQNVTFRCDPISEHNRLYWYRQTLGQGPEFLTYFQNEAQLEKSRLLSDRFSAERPKGSFSTLEIQRTEQGDSAMYLCASSRTSRLGIEAFFGQGTRLTVV.

This clonotype has a handful of counts. The chain combines TRBV5-5 with TRBJ2-5; 8 bases fit TRBD1. V lost 5 bases and J lost 9; bases outside the gene matches: 15. The CDR3 extends over 15 amino acids. Germline assignment: CDR1 SGHKS and CDR2 YYEKEE (reference sequence). The CDR3: CASSTGQGDSGSQYF. The CDR3, as DNA: TGTGCCAGCAGTACAGGACAGGGTGATTCGGGGTCCCAGTACTTC. Full variable domain (rest looked up from reference TRBV5-5 and TRBJ2-5): DAGVTQSPTHLIKTRGQQVTLRCSPISGHKSVSWYQQVLGQGPQFIFQYYEKEERGRGNFPDRFSARQFPNYSSELNVNALLLGDSALYLCASSTGQGDSGSQYFGPGTRLLVL.

The rearrangement joins TRBV12-3 or TRBV12-4 to TRBJ2-7; 9 nucleotides align to TRBD2. The CDR3 sequence is 16 residues long. Trimming cost V 1 base and J 4 bases; bases outside gene matches: 8. CDR3 protein: CASSLGLAGPGYEQYV. As DNA, the CDR3 is TGTGCCAGCAGTTTAGGGCTAGCGGGGCCGGGTTACGAGCAGTACGTC.

The chain carries TRBV4-3 and TRBJ2-5; 7 nucleotides line up with TRBD1. Germline V gene sequence: CDR1 LGHNA, CDR2 YSLEER. CDR3 length: 17 residues. V lost 3 bases, J lost 2 bases, and 12 bases stayed unmatched. The CDR3 DNA reads as TGCGCCAGCAGCCAGTACCCCTCCGGGACAGTACAAGAGACCCAGTACTTC. Translated: CASSQYPSGTVQETQYF.

This clonotype was found many times. The rearrangement links TRBV5-1 to TRBJ2-7; TRBD1 aligns across 8 bases. The V gene's germline CDR1 is SGHRS and CDR2 YFSETQ. With 4 bases clipped from V and 1 base from J, the junction kept 7 bases outside the gene matches. CDR3 length: 15 residues. The chain's CDR3 is CASSPGQDYSYEQYV. CDR3 DNA: TGCGCCAGCAGCCCGGGACAGGACTATTCCTACGAGCAGTACGTC.